This T cell receptor (beta chain) was captured in a study of post-analysis software for immune sequencing data. Notes on the study in general: Roughly five TRBV segments appeared more often in patients than in controls, and TRBV5-6, TRBV5-1 and TRBV20-1 were among these.

Sequencing libraries made from TCR beta cDNA carried unique molecular identifiers. TCRdb reanalysed the PCR reads using MiXCR and keeps one entry per CDR3 protein. The top ten hold roughly 5% of the sample, which has some 800,000 distinct CDR3 sequences, around 45% seen once. Germline V gene sequence: CDR1 SQVTM, CDR2 ANQGSEA. This CDR3 region has 17 residues. With regard to this clonotype: The antigen remains unidentified. The junction and the germline gene differ at one end; a read error may be behind it.

Sequencing was done on a sample of blood. The chain recombines TRBV29-1 with TRBJ1-5; tentatively, D is TRBD1 (5 bases). The receptor's source is a girl aged 5-17 years with multiple sclerosis. In nucleotides, the CDR3 is TGCAGCGTTAAAGATATAGGGGACCCTGACAACAATCAGCCCCAGCATTTT. Translation gives CSVKDIGDPDNNQPQHF.